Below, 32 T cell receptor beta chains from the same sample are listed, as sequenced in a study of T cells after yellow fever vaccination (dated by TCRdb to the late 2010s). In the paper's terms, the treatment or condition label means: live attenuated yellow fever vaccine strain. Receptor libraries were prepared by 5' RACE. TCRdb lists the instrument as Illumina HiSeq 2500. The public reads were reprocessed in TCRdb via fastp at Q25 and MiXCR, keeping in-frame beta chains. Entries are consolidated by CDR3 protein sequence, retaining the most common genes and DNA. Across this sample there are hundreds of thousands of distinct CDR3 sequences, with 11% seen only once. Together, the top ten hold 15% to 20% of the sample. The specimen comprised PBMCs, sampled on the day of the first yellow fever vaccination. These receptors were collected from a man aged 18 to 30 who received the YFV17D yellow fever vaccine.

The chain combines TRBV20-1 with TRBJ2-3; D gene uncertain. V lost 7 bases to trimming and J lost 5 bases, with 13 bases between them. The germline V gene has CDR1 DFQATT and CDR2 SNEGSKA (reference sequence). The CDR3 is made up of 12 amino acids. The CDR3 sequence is CSVADHLDTQYF. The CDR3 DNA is TGCAGTGTTGCGGACCACCTAGATACGCAGTATTTT.

The CDR3 coding sequence is TGTGCCAGCTCCGGGACAGATCTATTAGGACCCCAGCATTTT. Its protein is CASSGTDLLGPQHF. This chain joins TRBV19 and TRBJ1-5; 7 nucleotides line up with TRBD1. V lost 9 bases, J lost 10 bases, and 15 bases stayed unmatched. The CDR3 covers 14 residues. The germline CDR1 and CDR2 sequences are LNHDA and SQIVND (reference sequence).

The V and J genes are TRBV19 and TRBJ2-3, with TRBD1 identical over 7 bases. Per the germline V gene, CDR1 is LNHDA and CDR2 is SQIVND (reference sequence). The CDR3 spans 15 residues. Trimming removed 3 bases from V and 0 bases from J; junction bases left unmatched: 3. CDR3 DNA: TGTGCCAGTAGTATCTTACAGGGGAGCACAGATACGCAGTATTTT. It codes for CASSILQGSTDTQYF.

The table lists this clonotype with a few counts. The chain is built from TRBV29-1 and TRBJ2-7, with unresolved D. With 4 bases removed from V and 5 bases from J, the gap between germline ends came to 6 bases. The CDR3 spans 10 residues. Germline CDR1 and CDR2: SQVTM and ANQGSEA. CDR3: CSVGVNEQYF. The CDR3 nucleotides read TGCAGCGTTGGAGTTAACGAGCAGTACTTC.

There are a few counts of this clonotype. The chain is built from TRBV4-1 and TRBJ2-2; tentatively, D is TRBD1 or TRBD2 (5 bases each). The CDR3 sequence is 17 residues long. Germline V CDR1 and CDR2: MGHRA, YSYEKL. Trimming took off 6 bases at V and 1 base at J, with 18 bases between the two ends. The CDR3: CASRQFVGAMNTGELFF. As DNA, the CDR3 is TGCGCCAGCAGGCAATTCGTCGGGGCCATGAACACCGGGGAGCTGTTTTTT.

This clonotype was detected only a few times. CDR3 loop: CASSTEGHEQFF. CDR3 DNA sequence: TGTGCCAGCAGCACCGAGGGGCATGAGCAGTTCTTC. The V gene is TRBV7-9, the J gene TRBJ2-1, with D perhaps being TRBD1 or TRBD2 (5 bases each). Trimming cost V 5 bases and J 8 bases, with 10 bases left between them. Per the germline V gene, CDR1 is SEHNR and CDR2 is FQNEAQ (reference sequence). CDR3 length: 12 amino acids. The full variable domain, rest sourced from reference TRBV7-9 and TRBJ2-1, is DTGVSQNPRHKITKRGQNVTFRCDPISEHNRLYWYRQTLGQGPEFLTYFQNEAQLEKSRLLSDRFSAERPKGSFSTLEIQRTEQGDSAMYLCASSTEGHEQFFGPGTRLTVL.

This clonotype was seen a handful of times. In DNA, the CDR3 is TGCAGTGTTCGCCGACCGGGACAGGGAAACACTGAAGCTTTCTTT. This gives the protein CSVRRPGQGNTEAFF. The chain recombines TRBV20-1 with TRBJ1-1; 9 nucleotides agree with TRBD1. The CDR3 spans 15 residues. The V gene's germline CDR1 is DFQATT and CDR2 SNEGSKA (reference sequence). V dropped 7 bases and J dropped 2; count of bases not matched to a gene: 11.

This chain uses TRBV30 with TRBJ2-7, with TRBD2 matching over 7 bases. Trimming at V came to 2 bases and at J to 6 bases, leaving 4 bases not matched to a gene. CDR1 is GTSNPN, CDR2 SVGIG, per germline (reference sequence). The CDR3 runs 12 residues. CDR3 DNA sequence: TGTGCCTGGAGTAGCGGCGGGGGCGAGCAGTACTTC. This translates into CAWSSGGGEQYF. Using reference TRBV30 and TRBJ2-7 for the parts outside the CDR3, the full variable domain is SQTIHQWPATLVQPVGSPLSLECTVEGTSNPNLYWYRQAAGRGLQLLFYSVGIGQISSEVPQNLSASRPQDRQFILSSKKLLLSDSGFYLCAWSSGGGEQYFGPGTRLTVT.

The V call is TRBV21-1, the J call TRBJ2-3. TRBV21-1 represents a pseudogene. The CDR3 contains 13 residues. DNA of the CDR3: TGTGCCAGCAGCAGGAGTAGCACAGATACGCAGTATTTT. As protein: CASSRSSTDTQYF.

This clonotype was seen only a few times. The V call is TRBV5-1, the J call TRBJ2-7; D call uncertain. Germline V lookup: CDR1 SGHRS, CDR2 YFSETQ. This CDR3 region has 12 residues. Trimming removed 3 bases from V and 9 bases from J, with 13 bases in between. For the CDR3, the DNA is TGCGCCAGCAGCTCCCTCGGGCTTGGGCAGTACTTC. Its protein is CASSSLGLGQYF. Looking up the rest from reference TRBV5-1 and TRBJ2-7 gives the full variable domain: KAGVTQTPRYLIKTRGQQVTLSCSPISGHRSVSWYQQTPGQGLQFLFEYFSETQRNKGNFPGRFSGRQFSNSRSEMNVSTLELGDSALYLCASSSLGLGQYFGPGTRLTVT.

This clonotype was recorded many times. For the CDR3, the DNA is TGTGCCAGCAGCTTAGTGCTGAGCACAGATACGCAGTATTTT. This encodes CASSLVLSTDTQYF. The chain recombines TRBV13 with TRBJ2-3; D is unresolved. Trimming pared 1 base from V and 0 bases from J, leaving 5 bases between. Per germline, CDR1 PRHDT and CDR2 FYEKMQ (reference sequence). The CDR3 has 14 amino acids.

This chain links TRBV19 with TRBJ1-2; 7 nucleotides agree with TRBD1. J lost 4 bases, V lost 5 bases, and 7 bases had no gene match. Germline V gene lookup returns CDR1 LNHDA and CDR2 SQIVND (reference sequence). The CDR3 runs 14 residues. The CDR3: CASSPQGDGYGYTF. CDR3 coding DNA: TGTGCCAGTAGTCCTCAGGGGGATGGCTATGGCTACACCTTC.

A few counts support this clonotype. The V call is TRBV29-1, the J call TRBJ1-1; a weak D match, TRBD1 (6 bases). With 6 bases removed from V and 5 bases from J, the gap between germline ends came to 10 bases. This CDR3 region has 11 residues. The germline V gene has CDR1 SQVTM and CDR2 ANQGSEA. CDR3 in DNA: TGCAGCGTCAAGGGGGGGACTGAAGCTTTCTTT. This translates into CSVKGGTEAFF. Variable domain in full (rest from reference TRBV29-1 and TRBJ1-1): SAVISQKPSRDICQRGTSLTIQCQVDSQVTMMFWYRQQPGQSLTLIATANQGSEATYESGFVIDKFPISRPNLTFSTLTVSNMSPEDSSIYLCSVKGGTEAFFGQGTRLTVV.

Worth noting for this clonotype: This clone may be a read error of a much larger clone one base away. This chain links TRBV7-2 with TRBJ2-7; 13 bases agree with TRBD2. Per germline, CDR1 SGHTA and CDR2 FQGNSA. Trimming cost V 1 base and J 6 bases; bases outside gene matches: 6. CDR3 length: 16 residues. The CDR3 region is CASSLVLAGGRFEQYF. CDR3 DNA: TGTGCCAGCAGCTTAGTACTAGCGGGGGGGCGATTCGAGCAGTACTTC.

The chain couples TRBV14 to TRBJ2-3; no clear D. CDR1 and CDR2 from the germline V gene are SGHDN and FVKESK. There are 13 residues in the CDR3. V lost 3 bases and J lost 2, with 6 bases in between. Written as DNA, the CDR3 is TGTGCCAGCAGCCAGGCCTACACAGATACGCAGTATTTT. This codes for CASSQAYTDTQYF.

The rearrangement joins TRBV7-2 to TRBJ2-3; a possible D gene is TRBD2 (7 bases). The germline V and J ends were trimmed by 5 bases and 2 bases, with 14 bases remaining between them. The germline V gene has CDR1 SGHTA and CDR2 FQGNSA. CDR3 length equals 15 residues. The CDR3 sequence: CASSPWGGATDTQYF. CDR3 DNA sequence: TGTGCCAGCAGCCCGTGGGGGGGGGCCACAGATACGCAGTATTTT.

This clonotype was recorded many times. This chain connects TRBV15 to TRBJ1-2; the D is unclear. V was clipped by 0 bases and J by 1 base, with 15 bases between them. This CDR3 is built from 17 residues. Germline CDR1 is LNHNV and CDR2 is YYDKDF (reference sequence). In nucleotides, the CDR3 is TGTGCCACCAGCAGAGATTTCGGGTCTGTCTTTAACTATGGCTACACCTTC. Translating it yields CATSRDFGSVFNYGYTF. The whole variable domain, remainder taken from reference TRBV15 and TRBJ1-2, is DAMVIQNPRYQVTQFGKPVTLSCSQTLNHNVMYWYQQKSSQAPKLLFHYYDKDFNNEADTPDNFQSRRPNTSFCFLDIRSPGLGDTAMYLCATSRDFGSVFNYGYTFGSGTRLTVV.

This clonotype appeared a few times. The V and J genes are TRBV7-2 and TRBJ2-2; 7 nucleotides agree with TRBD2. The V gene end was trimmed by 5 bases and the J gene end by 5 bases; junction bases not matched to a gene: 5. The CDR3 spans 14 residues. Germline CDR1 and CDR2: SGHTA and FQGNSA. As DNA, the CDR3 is TGTGCCAGCAGCCCCGACGGGGGGACCGGGGAGCTGTTTTTT. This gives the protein CASSPDGGTGELFF.

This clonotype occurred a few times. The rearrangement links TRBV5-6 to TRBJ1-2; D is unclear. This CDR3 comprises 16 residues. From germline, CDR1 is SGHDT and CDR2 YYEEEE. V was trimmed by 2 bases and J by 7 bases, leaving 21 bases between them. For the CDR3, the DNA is TGTGCCAGCAGCTTCACACTCGGACGGGGAAGGGCTGGCTACACCTTC. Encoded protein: CASSFTLGRGRAGYTF.

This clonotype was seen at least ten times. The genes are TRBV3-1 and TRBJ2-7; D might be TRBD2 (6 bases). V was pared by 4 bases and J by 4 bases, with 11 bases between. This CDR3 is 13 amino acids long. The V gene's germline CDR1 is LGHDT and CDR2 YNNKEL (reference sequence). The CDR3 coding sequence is TGTGCCAGCAGCCTTGGGGGGAGGTACGAGCAGTACTTC. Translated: CASSLGGRYEQYF.

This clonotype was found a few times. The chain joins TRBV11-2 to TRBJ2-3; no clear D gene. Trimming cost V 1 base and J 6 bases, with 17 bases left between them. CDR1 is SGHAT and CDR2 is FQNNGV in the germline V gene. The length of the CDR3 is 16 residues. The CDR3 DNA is TGTGCCAGCAGCTTAGTTGTATCTTCGGTTAGTGATACGCAGTATTTT. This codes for CASSLVVSSVSDTQYF.

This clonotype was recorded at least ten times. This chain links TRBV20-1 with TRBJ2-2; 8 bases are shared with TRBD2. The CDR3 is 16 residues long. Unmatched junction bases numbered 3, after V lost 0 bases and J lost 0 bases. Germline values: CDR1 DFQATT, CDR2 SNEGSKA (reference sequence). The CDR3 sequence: CSARDIGGANTGELFF. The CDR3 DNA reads TGCAGTGCTAGAGATATCGGGGGGGCGAACACCGGGGAGCTGTTTTTT.

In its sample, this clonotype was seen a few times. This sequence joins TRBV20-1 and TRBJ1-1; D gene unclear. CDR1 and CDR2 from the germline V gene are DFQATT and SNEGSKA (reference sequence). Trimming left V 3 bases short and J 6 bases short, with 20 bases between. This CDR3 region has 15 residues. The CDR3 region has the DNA TGCAGTGCTAGGTTAATGCCCACCGTTCGTCCTGAAGCTTTCTTT. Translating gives CSARLMPTVRPEAFF.

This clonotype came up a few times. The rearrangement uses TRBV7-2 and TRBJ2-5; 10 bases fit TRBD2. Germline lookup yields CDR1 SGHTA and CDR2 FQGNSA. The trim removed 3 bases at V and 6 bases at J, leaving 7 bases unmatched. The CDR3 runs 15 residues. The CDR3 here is CASSFYSGGIQTQYF. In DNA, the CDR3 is TGTGCCAGCAGCTTCTATAGCGGGGGGATCCAGACCCAGTACTTC. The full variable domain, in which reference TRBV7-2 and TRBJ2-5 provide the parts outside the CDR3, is GAGVSQSPSNKVTEKGKDVELRCDPISGHTALYWYRQSLGQGLEFLIYFQGNSAPDKSGLPSDRFSAERTGGSVSTLTIQRTQQEDSAVYLCASSFYSGGIQTQYFGPGTRLLVL.

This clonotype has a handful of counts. The CDR3 bases are TGCAGCGTTGAAGATCAAGCGGGGGAATTGGATACGCAGTATTTT. It yields the protein CSVEDQAGELDTQYF. This chain uses TRBV29-1 with TRBJ2-3, with 8 bases matching TRBD2. The CDR3 has 15 residues. Germline V gene data show CDR1 as SQVTM and CDR2 as ANQGSEA. V lost 0 bases and J lost 6; bases outside the gene matches: 8.

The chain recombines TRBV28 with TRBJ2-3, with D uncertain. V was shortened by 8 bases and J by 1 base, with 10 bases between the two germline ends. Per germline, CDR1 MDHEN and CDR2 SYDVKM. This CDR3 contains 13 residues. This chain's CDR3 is CASGHSGTDTQYF. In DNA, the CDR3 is TGTGCCAGCGGCCATTCGGGCACAGATACGCAGTATTTT.

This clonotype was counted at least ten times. Written as DNA, the CDR3 is TGTGCCAGCACCAGATTAGCGGGGGGGCCGTACGAGCAGTACTTC. It specifies CASTRLAGGPYEQYF. The V and J genes are TRBV7-2 and TRBJ2-7, with 11 bases identical to TRBD2. Losses at the gene ends were 7 bases for V and 4 bases for J; bases not matched to a gene: 9. The CDR3 contains 15 residues. CDR1 is SGHTA and CDR2 is FQGNSA in the germline V gene.

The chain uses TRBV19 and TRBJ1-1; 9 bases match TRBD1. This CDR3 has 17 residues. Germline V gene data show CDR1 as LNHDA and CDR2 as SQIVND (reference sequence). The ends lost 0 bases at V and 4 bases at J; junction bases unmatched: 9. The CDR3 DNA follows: TGTGCCAGTAGTATAGATCGAGGACAGGGGAGAGGCACTGAAGCTTTCTTT. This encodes CASSIDRGQGRGTEAFF.

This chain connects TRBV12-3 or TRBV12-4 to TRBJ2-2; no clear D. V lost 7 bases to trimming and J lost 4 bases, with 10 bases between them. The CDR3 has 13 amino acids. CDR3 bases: TGTGCCAGCAATATAGGGTTCACCGGGGAGCTGTTTTTT. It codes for CASNIGFTGELFF.

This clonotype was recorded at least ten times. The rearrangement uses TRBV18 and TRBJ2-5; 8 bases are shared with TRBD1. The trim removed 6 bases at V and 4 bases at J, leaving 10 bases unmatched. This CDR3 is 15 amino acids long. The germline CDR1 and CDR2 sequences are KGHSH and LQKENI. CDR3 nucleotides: TGTGCCAGCTCCCCAGGACAGGGAACGGGAGAGACCCAGTACTTC. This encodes CASSPGQGTGETQYF.

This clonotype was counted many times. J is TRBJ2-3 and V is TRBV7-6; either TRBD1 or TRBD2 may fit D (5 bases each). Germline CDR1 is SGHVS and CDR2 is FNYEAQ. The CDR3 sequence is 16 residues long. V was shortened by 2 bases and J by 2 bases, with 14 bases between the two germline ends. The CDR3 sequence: CASSLLAWDLTDTQYF. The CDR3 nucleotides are TGTGCCAGCAGCTTATTGGCCTGGGACCTCACAGATACGCAGTATTTT.

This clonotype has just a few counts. The CDR3 loop is CASSFSGGEYNEQFF. The CDR3 DNA reads as TGTGCCAGCAGTTTCAGCGGGGGAGAATACAATGAGCAGTTCTTC. The rearrangement joins TRBV12-3 or TRBV12-4 to TRBJ2-1, with 8 bases aligning to TRBD2. J gave up 4 bases and V 3 bases, and 5 bases lay outside the gene matches. The CDR3 spans 15 residues.